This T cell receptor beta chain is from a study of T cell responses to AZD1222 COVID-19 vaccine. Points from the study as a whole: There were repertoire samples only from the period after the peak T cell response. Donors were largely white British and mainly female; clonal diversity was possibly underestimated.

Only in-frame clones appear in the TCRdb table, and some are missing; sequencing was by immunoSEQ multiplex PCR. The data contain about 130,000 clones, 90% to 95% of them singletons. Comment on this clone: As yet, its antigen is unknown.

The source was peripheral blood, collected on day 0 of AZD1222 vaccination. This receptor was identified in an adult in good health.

The DNA for the CDR3 is TGCGCCAGCAGCCAAGATCTGCGTCAAGAGACCCAGTACTTC. This translates into CASSQDLRQETQYF. The chain couples TRBV4-3 to TRBJ2-5; D is uncertain. The V gene's germline CDR1 is LGHNA and CDR2 YSLEER. V lost 0 bases, J lost 2 bases, and 7 bases lay in between. CDR3 length: 14 residues.